This T cell receptor beta chain was retrieved from a study of cytotoxic CD8 clonotypes in ibrutinib-treated CLL. On the study more broadly: Sequencing produced an average of approximately 230,000 productive templates and roughly 89,000 productive rearrangements per sample.

Extraction of 1.5 to 2.5 micrograms of genomic DNA from cryopreserved PBMCs supplied material for TCR beta libraries. The CDR3 has 12 residues. Germline CDR1 MNHNS, CDR2 SASEGT. Between the trimmed V and J ends, which lost 7 bases and 4 bases, there was a span of 8 bases. The method was immunoSEQ multiplex PCR; TCRdb's version includes in-frame clones alone and lacks a portion of them. The table lists hundreds of thousands of clones, roughly 67% of them singletons. This clonotype originated in a human donor with chronic lymphocytic leukemia. Source: PBMCs, taken after 36 months of ibrutinib treatment. The rearrangement links TRBV6-1 to TRBJ1-5; D not resolved. CDR3: CASTSGNQPQHF. CDR3 sequence (DNA): TGTGCCAGCACCTCTGGGAATCAGCCCCAGCATTTT.